Listed here are 21 T cell receptor beta chains from one sample, sequenced in a study of identical twins listed by TCRdb under 2016. Libraries came from 5' RACE. Instrument on record: Illumina HiSeq 2000. TCRdb trimmed public reads at Q25 via fastp, called clones via MiXCR and kept in-frame beta chains. Every CDR3 protein is listed once, alongside the most common genes and DNA of its rows. The sample table shows around 1.7 million distinct CDR3 sequences, and about 32% are seen once. The ten largest clones add up to about 0.25% of the sample. The sample consisted of cord blood. The receptors originated from a newborn girl in good health.

V and J are TRBV7-9 and TRBJ1-5; D is undetermined. The germline gives CDR1 SEHNR, CDR2 FQNEAQ (reference sequence). This CDR3 comprises 14 residues. The V and J ends lost 1 base and 0 bases respectively, with 4 bases between them. CDR3 bases: TGTGCCAGCAGCTTAGAGGTTAGCAATCAGCCCCAGCATTTT. Translated: CASSLEVSNQPQHF.

This chain links TRBV5-1 with TRBJ1-6; 10 nucleotides match TRBD1. CDR1 and CDR2 from the germline V gene are SGHRS and YFSETQ. V was clipped by 5 bases and J by 7 bases; unmatched bases: 9. The length of the CDR3 is 16 residues. CDR3 loop: CASRLTGGARNSPLHF. In DNA, the CDR3 is TGCGCCAGCAGGTTGACAGGGGGCGCGAGGAATTCACCCCTCCACTTT.

This clonotype was found many times. The chain couples TRBV12-3 or TRBV12-4 to TRBJ1-4, with D uncertain. The V end was cut by 5 bases, the J end by 2 bases, with 9 bases between. The CDR3 loop spans 14 amino acids. The CDR3 protein is CASSVSRTNEKLFF. The CDR3 DNA is TGTGCCAGCAGTGTGAGCCGGACTAATGAAAAACTGTTTTTT.

In this sample, this clonotype turned up many times. This sequence joins TRBV28 and TRBJ2-7; 7 nucleotides match TRBD1. The CDR3 spans 15 residues. V lost 5 bases and J lost 0; bases outside the gene matches: 7. The germline gives CDR1 MDHEN, CDR2 SYDVKM. The CDR3 DNA follows: TGTGCCAGCAGTACCCTAAGGGGGCTCTCCTACGAGCAGTACTTC. It encodes CASSTLRGLSYEQYF.

This chain connects TRBV12-3 or TRBV12-4 to TRBJ1-1; D is possibly TRBD1 (6 bases). The CDR3 loop spans 14 amino acids. Trimming pared 7 bases from V and 4 bases from J, leaving 16 bases between. This CDR3 is CASKVGGSATEAFF. In DNA, the CDR3 is TGTGCCAGCAAGGTCGGGGGCTCGGCCACTGAAGCTTTCTTT.

This clonotype appeared a few times. The gene calls are TRBV14 and TRBJ2-5, with unresolved D. The CDR3 covers 12 residues. Germline V CDR1 and CDR2: SGHDN, FVKESK. The V end lost 2 bases, the J end lost 11 bases, and 12 bases lay between the germline ends. This CDR3 is CASSQTPLEQYF. For the CDR3, the DNA is TGTGCCAGCAGCCAAACACCCCTGGAGCAGTACTTC. The entire variable domain, with the rest obtained from reference TRBV14 and TRBJ2-5, is as follows: EAGVTQFPSHSVIEKGQTVTLRCDPISGHDNLYWYRRVMGKEIKFLLHFVKESKQDESGMPNNRFLAERTGGTYSTLKVQPAELEDSGVYFCASSQTPLEQYFGPGTRLLVL.

The chain couples TRBV5-1 to TRBJ1-5, with a weak D call TRBD1 (5 bases). The CDR3 runs 16 residues. Trimming took off 3 bases at V and 0 bases at J, with 13 bases between the two ends. Per the germline V gene, CDR1 is SGHRS and CDR2 is YFSETQ. CDR3 DNA: TGCGCCAGCAGCTGCCGACAGTACGATAGCAATCAGCCCCAGCATTTT. It yields the protein CASSCRQYDSNQPQHF.

This clonotype was seen a handful of times. The chain employs TRBV28 and TRBJ1-1, with D possibly being TRBD1 (5 bases). The CDR3 runs 13 residues. Germline V gene data show CDR1 as MDHEN and CDR2 as SYDVKM. V was clipped by 4 bases and J by 5 bases, with 11 bases between them. CDR3 sequence (DNA): TGTGCCAGCAGTTCAGGGAGGGAGACTGAAGCTTTCTTT. This codes for CASSSGRETEAFF.

This clonotype was found once. This rearrangement joins TRBV12-3 or TRBV12-4 to TRBJ1-1; D uncertain. The CDR3 runs to 14 residues. The V and J ends lost 6 bases and 1 base respectively, with 12 bases between them. The CDR3: CASRRTVGNTEAFF. For the CDR3, the DNA is TGTGCCAGCAGGAGGACGGTTGGGAACACTGAAGCTTTCTTT.

This rearrangement joins TRBV11-2 to TRBJ1-6; a possible D gene is TRBD1 (5 bases). Germline CDR1 is SGHAT and CDR2 is FQNNGV. This CDR3 is built from 15 residues. Trimming took 3 bases from V and 5 from J, leaving 11 bases between them. The CDR3 sequence: CASSFQGGDNSPLHF. CDR3 in DNA: TGTGCCAGCAGCTTTCAGGGCGGCGATAATTCACCCCTCCACTTT.

The rearrangement joins TRBV29-1 to TRBJ1-5; D may be TRBD1 (5 bases). From germline, CDR1 is SQVTM and CDR2 ANQGSEA. The CDR3 spans 14 residues. V lost 4 bases and J lost 0, with 10 bases in between. Here the CDR3 reads CSVGDRNSNQPQHF. The CDR3 region has the DNA TGCAGCGTTGGGGACCGGAATAGCAATCAGCCCCAGCATTTT.

The rearrangement uses TRBV20-1 and TRBJ1-2; no clear D gene. The CDR3 spans 11 residues. CDR1 and CDR2 (germline): DFQATT, SNEGSKA (reference sequence). This CDR3 reads CNAGRAYGYTF. CDR3 sequence (DNA): TGCAATGCGGGGAGGGCCTATGGCTACACCTTC.

This chain links TRBV6-6 with TRBJ2-7, with D hard to call. Trimming shortened V by 4 bases and J by 3 bases, and 10 bases separated the two germline ends. This CDR3 contains 13 residues. Germline CDR1 and CDR2: MNHNY and SVGAGI (reference sequence). The CDR3 region has the DNA TGTGCCAGCAGTTCCAACCGTTACTACGAGCAGTACTTC. Its translation: CASSSNRYYEQYF.

This chain connects TRBV2 to TRBJ2-7; 10 positions agree with TRBD2. CDR3 size: 15 residues. V lost 3 bases and J lost 1; bases outside the gene matches: 3. Per the germline V gene, CDR1 is SNHLY and CDR2 is FYNNEI. CDR3: CASSEELAGSYEQYF. The CDR3, as DNA: TGTGCCAGCAGTGAGGAACTAGCGGGATCCTACGAGCAGTACTTC.

This clonotype has more than one count but fewer than ten. The chain uses TRBV12-3 or TRBV12-4 and TRBJ1-3; tentative D call: TRBD1 (5 bases). The CDR3 consists of 17 residues. Trimming cost V 3 bases and J 4 bases, with 19 bases left between them. CDR3 nucleotides: TGTGCCAGCAGTTTCGGGCTCCTAAAACAGGTCGGAAACACCATATATTTT. Its protein is CASSFGLLKQVGNTIYF.

The chain has TRBV5-1 and TRBJ1-1, with D perhaps TRBD1 (6 bases). The CDR3 loop spans 15 amino acids. CDR1 SGHRS and CDR2 YFSETQ come from the germline V gene. V dropped 1 base and J dropped 1 base, with 11 bases sitting between them. CDR3 region: CASSLSQGRNTEAFF. CDR3 in DNA: TGCGCCAGCAGCTTGTCCCAGGGGCGGAACACTGAAGCTTTCTTT.

This clonotype was counted a few times. The genes are TRBV28 and TRBJ2-5, with 7 bases lining up with TRBD2. CDR3 length: 13 amino acids. Germline V gives CDR1 MDHEN, CDR2 SYDVKM. The V segment lost 1 base and the J segment 11 bases; nucleotides outside the gene matches: 7. The CDR3 DNA reads TGTGCCAGCAGTTTATTGGGGAGGGGAGAGCAGTACTTC. This gives the protein CASSLLGRGEQYF.

The chain joins TRBV20-1 to TRBJ2-7; 13 bases are a match to TRBD2. The V gene end was trimmed by 5 bases and the J gene end by 2 bases; junction bases not matched to a gene: 12. This CDR3 region has 17 residues. Germline V gives CDR1 DFQATT, CDR2 SNEGSKA (reference sequence). CDR3 sequence reads: CSARGTSGILNPYEQYF. Here the CDR3 DNA reads TGCAGTGCTCGGGGGACTAGCGGGATCCTTAACCCCTACGAGCAGTACTTC.

Details on this clonotype: The junction differs from germline at one of its ends, possibly a read error. This chain uses TRBV7-9 with TRBJ2-7; maybe TRBD2 (6 bases). CDR1 is SEHNR, CDR2 FQNEAQ, per germline (reference sequence). This CDR3 spans 14 amino acids. Here the CDR3 DNA reads TGTACCAGCAGCTTAGCCCCGGGAGACTACGAGCAGTACTTC. Translated, it gives CTSSLAPGDYEQYF.

The chain carries TRBV27 and TRBJ2-5, with a weak D call TRBD1 (6 bases). Per germline, CDR1 MNHEY and CDR2 SMNVEV (reference sequence). Trimming pared 9 bases from V and 2 bases from J, leaving 16 bases between. CDR3 length equals 14 residues. The CDR3, as DNA: TGTGCCAGTAGGGATTACAGGGCGCAAGAGACCCAGTACTTC. Translation gives CASRDYRAQETQYF.

This clonotype was counted only a few times. The chain employs TRBV29-1 and TRBJ1-6; D unresolved. The V end lost 5 bases, the J end lost 10 bases, and 0 bases lay between the germline ends. CDR3 length equals 8 residues. CDR1 is SQVTM and CDR2 is ANQGSEA in the germline V gene. CDR3 protein: CSVSPLHF. The DNA of the CDR3 is TGCAGCGTTTCACCCCTCCACTTT.